This T cell receptor (beta chain) was observed in a study of T cells in tuberculosis. Across the study: T cells were selected with CD1B tetramers loaded with glucose monomycolate. This South African cohort compared adolescents with or without latent tuberculosis against adults with active tuberculosis.

Method: immunoSEQ multiplex PCR; TCRdb's copy keeps in-frame clones and lacks some. The repertoire includes over 30,000 clones, less than 95% of them detected once, and roughly 7.7% sits in the top ten. Each clinical donor contributed on average about 100,000 T cells from unsorted cryopreserved PBMC. Germline V gene sequence: CDR1 MNHEY, CDR2 SMNVEV (reference sequence). Trimming removed 5 bases from V and 5 bases from J; junction bases left unmatched: 6. The CDR3 sequence is 16 residues long. J is TRBJ2-3 and V is TRBV27; 14 bases fit TRBD2. Material: PBMCs. This TCR was recovered from a donor between 10 and 35 years old with latent tuberculosis or without tuberculosis infection. Some clones in this sample may be carry-over from other donors' samples. In nucleotides, the CDR3 is TGTGCCAGCAGTCCCGGGACTAGCGGGAGTCGAGATACGCAGTATTTT. It translates to CASSPGTSGSRDTQYF.